The 28 T cell receptor beta chains below come from one sample, sequenced in a study of blood T cell repertoires in COVID-19. Method: immunoSEQ multiplex PCR; TCRdb's copy keeps in-frame clones and lacks some. Seen here are about 62,000 clones, over 75% observed once, and the top ten hold 15% to 20%. Sequenced material: peripheral blood. The source is a woman aged 55-70 years with COVID-19, enrolled during active disease.

The CDR3 sequence: CAWSVTSGRLYF. As DNA, the CDR3 is TGTGCCTGGAGTGTGACTAGCGGGAGATTATACTTC. This chain links TRBV30 with TRBJ2-5; the match to TRBD2 covers 12 bases. V gave up 0 bases and J gave up 14 bases; unmatched junction bases: 4. Germline V gene lookup returns CDR1 GTSNPN and CDR2 SVGIG (reference sequence). This CDR3 has 12 residues.

This clone was observed a single time. The V call is TRBV7-6, the J call TRBJ1-2; 7 positions match TRBD1. J was trimmed by 1 base and V by 5 bases; bases with no gene match: 7. Germline V gives CDR1 SGHVS, CDR2 FNYEAQ. This CDR3 has 15 amino acids. This CDR3 is CASSPGDSDNYGYTF. In DNA, the CDR3 is TGTGCCAGCAGCCCCGGGGACAGTGATAACTATGGCTACACCTTC.

The genes are TRBV30 and TRBJ2-3; a weak D match, TRBD2 (6 bases). V dropped 7 bases and J dropped 1 base, with 15 bases sitting between them. Germline V lookup: CDR1 GTSNPN, CDR2 SVGIG (reference sequence). The CDR3 length is 14 residues. CDR3 sequence: CASAGTRRTDTQYF. The CDR3 coding sequence is TGTGCCTCAGCCGGGACTCGTCGCACAGATACGCAGTATTTT.

This chain joins TRBV19 and TRBJ1-1; D might be TRBD1 (5 bases). The CDR3 consists of 15 residues. The germline gives CDR1 LNHDA, CDR2 SQIVND (reference sequence). Between the trimmed V and J ends, which lost 6 bases and 6 bases, there was a span of 20 bases. This CDR3 reads CASSPEGFMVAEAFF. For the CDR3, the DNA is TGTGCCAGTAGCCCGGAGGGGTTTATGGTCGCTGAAGCTTTCTTT.

The chain is built from TRBV27 and TRBJ2-5, with 12 nucleotides matching TRBD2. The J segment lost 4 bases and the V segment lost 11 bases, leaving 8 bases of the junction unmatched. The CDR3 has 14 residues. CDR1 and CDR2 (germline): MNHEY, SMNVEV (reference sequence). The CDR3 nucleotides are TGTGCCTCCCGGACTAGCGGGGCCCGAGAGACCCAGTACTTC. Translated: CASRTSGARETQYF.

This rearrangement joins TRBV4-3 to TRBJ2-7; D not certain. V lost 3 bases, J lost 4 bases, and 16 bases lay in between. The CDR3 covers 15 residues. The germline V gene encodes CDR1 LGHNA and CDR2 YSLEER. CDR3 protein: CASSQETTHSYEQYF. The CDR3 nucleotides are TGCGCCAGCAGCCAGGAAACTACCCACTCGTACGAGCAGTACTTC.

This rearrangement joins TRBV6-5 to TRBJ1-1; 8 nucleotides line up with TRBD1. The trim removed 6 bases at V and 4 bases at J, leaving 10 bases unmatched. The CDR3 is 15 residues long. The germline V gene has CDR1 MNHEY and CDR2 SVGAGI. The chain's CDR3 is CASSPSLTGGTEAFF. CDR3 nucleotides: TGTGCCAGCAGCCCATCTCTCACAGGGGGCACTGAAGCTTTCTTT.

This clone was found once. This rearrangement joins TRBV11-3 to TRBJ1-1, with TRBD1 as a possible D gene (5 bases). The CDR3 consists of 13 residues. From germline, CDR1 is SGHNT and CDR2 YENEEA. The ends were cut back, 4 bases at V and 1 base at J, with 7 bases in the middle. The CDR3 protein is CASSSQGNTEAFF. The CDR3 DNA sequence: TGTGCCAGCAGCTCCCAGGGGAACACTGAAGCTTTCTTT.

This clone was counted a few times. The chain joins TRBV18 to TRBJ2-7; 7 bases agree with TRBD1. J gave up 2 bases and V 0 bases, and 1 base lay outside the gene matches. Germline lookup yields CDR1 KGHSH and CDR2 LQKENI. The CDR3 extends over 14 amino acids. The DNA of the CDR3 is TGTGCCAGCTCACCACCGGGACAGACCTACGAGCAGTACTTC. The encoded protein is CASSPPGQTYEQYF.

This clone showed up just once. The V call is TRBV6-1, the J call TRBJ1-3; 11 bases map to TRBD1. This CDR3 contains 17 residues. Germline V gene lookup returns CDR1 MNHNS and CDR2 SASEGT. V lost 4 bases to trimming and J lost 1 base; unmatched junction nucleotides: 6. This chain's CDR3 is CASSAPRDRGSGNTIYF. CDR3 bases: TGTGCCAGCAGTGCGCCCCGGGACAGGGGGTCTGGAAACACCATATATTTT.

The chain carries TRBV28 and TRBJ1-5; tentatively, D is TRBD1 (6 bases). CDR3 length equals 15 residues. Looked up from germline, CDR1 is MDHEN and CDR2 is SYDVKM. V was shortened by 5 bases and J by 9 bases, with 20 bases between the two germline ends. CDR3 nucleotides: TGTGCCAGCAGTCGTTTATCTCGGACAGTCCCGCCCCAGCATTTT. It is translated as CASSRLSRTVPPQHF.

The chain joins TRBV19 to TRBJ1-4; no definite D call. The CDR3 is 15 residues long. The germline V and J ends were trimmed by 5 bases and 0 bases, with 10 bases remaining between them. Germline CDR1 and CDR2: LNHDA and SQIVND (reference sequence). The CDR3 protein is CASSPTGATNEKLFF. CDR3 in DNA: TGTGCCAGTAGTCCAACGGGTGCAACTAATGAAAAACTGTTTTTT.

V is TRBV9 and J is TRBJ1-2; TRBD1 is a possible D gene (6 bases). The V and J ends lost 10 bases and 8 bases respectively, with 12 bases between them. The CDR3 has 10 residues. Per the germline V gene, CDR1 is SGDLS and CDR2 is YYNGEE. For the CDR3, the DNA is TGTGCCTCATACAGGGCCGGCTACACCTTC. Its translation: CASYRAGYTF.

J is TRBJ1-2 and V is TRBV5-1, with TRBD1 as a possible D gene (6 bases). The V end lost 0 bases, the J end lost 6 bases, and 9 bases lay between the germline ends. Germline CDR1 SGHRS, CDR2 YFSETQ. CDR3 length: 13 residues. The CDR3 DNA is TGCGCCAGCAGCTTGGTGTCAGGGGATGGCTACACCTTC. This codes for CASSLVSGDGYTF.

The chain uses TRBV5-4 and TRBJ2-7, with TRBD1 matching over 8 bases. Germline lookup yields CDR1 SGHNT and CDR2 YYREEE (reference sequence). CDR3 size: 16 residues. The ends lost 2 bases at V and 5 bases at J; junction bases unmatched: 12. The CDR3 sequence is CASSFGRGQGADEQYF. Here the CDR3 DNA reads TGTGCCAGCAGCTTTGGACGCGGGCAGGGGGCCGACGAGCAGTACTTC.

The chain has TRBV7-2 and TRBJ2-1; 7 bases are shared with TRBD2. Germline V CDR1 and CDR2: SGHTA, FQGNSA. The CDR3 is made up of 14 amino acids. The V and J ends lost 2 bases and 7 bases, in that order; junction bases with no gene match: 5. Here the CDR3 DNA reads TGTGCCAGCAGCTTAATGGCTAGCGGTAATGAGCAGTTCTTC. The encoded protein is CASSLMASGNEQFF.

The chain recombines TRBV28 with TRBJ1-6, with D tentatively TRBD1 (6 bases). The CDR3 contains 15 residues. V lost 6 bases and J 9 bases, leaving 18 bases between the germline ends. In germline, CDR1 is MDHEN, CDR2 SYDVKM. The CDR3 region has the DNA TGTGCCAGCAGAAAGGGGGTCGGGACGGGTTCACCCCTCCACTTT. It codes for CASRKGVGTGSPLHF.

CDR3 sequence reads: CASSPSAWGMYEQYF. The CDR3 DNA reads TGTGCCAGCAGCCCTTCCGCATGGGGCATGTACGAGCAGTACTTC. This sequence joins TRBV3-1 (or the pseudogene TRBV3-2) and TRBJ2-7; a weak D match, TRBD1 (5 bases). Germline CDR1 reads LGHDT; CDR2 reads YNNKEL (reference sequence). This CDR3 contains 15 residues. Trimming shortened V by 4 bases and J by 4 bases, and 17 bases separated the two germline ends.

This chain uses TRBV27 with TRBJ1-2, with a tentative D call TRBD1 (6 bases). The V end lost 0 bases, the J end lost 8 bases, and 13 bases lay between the germline ends. Per the germline V gene, CDR1 is MNHEY and CDR2 is SMNVEV (reference sequence). This CDR3 region has 14 residues. CDR3 sequence: CASSLSTGRGGYTF. The CDR3 coding sequence is TGTGCCAGCAGTTTATCGACAGGCAGGGGCGGCTACACCTTC.

This clone was observed a single time. The genes are TRBV19 and TRBJ2-1, with TRBD2 matching over 10 bases. V was pared by 3 bases and J by 0 bases, with 2 bases of the junction left unmatched. Germline V gene sequence: CDR1 LNHDA, CDR2 SQIVND (reference sequence). The CDR3 totals 16 residues. Written as DNA, the CDR3 is TGTGCCAGTAGTATCTGGACTAGCGGCTCCTACAATGAGCAGTTCTTC. As protein: CASSIWTSGSYNEQFF. Filled out from reference TRBV19 and TRBJ2-1, the complete variable domain reads DGGITQSPKYLFRKEGQNVTLSCEQNLNHDAMYWYRQDPGQGLRLIYYSQIVNDFQKGDIAEGYSVSREKKESFPLTVTSAQKNPTAFYLCASSIWTSGSYNEQFFGPGTRLTVL.

This clone was observed a single time. The chain has TRBV14 and TRBJ2-2; D not resolved. This CDR3 comprises 15 residues. Between the trimmed V and J ends, which lost 1 base and 1 base, there was a span of 7 bases. CDR1 is SGHDN, CDR2 FVKESK, per germline. DNA of the CDR3: TGTGCCAGCAGCCAAGGCCAGTGGAACACCGGGGAGCTGTTTTTT. Amino acid sequence: CASSQGQWNTGELFF.

The rearrangement uses TRBV6-1 and TRBJ1-4; 7 nucleotides line up with TRBD1. Trimming removed 1 base from V and 7 bases from J; junction bases left unmatched: 3. Per the germline V gene, CDR1 is MNHNS and CDR2 is SASEGT. The CDR3 extends over 14 amino acids. This chain's CDR3 is CASSEGTGSEKLFF. CDR3 DNA: TGTGCCAGCAGTGAAGGGACAGGAAGTGAAAAACTGTTTTTT.

The genes are TRBV24-1 and TRBJ2-7; possibly TRBD1 for D (6 bases). Per germline, CDR1 KGHDR and CDR2 SFDVKD. The length of the CDR3 is 14 residues. Trimming removed 5 bases from V and 0 bases from J, with 10 bases in between. The CDR3: CATSARGLSYEQYF. CDR3 DNA: TGTGCCACCAGTGCCAGGGGCCTCTCCTACGAGCAGTACTTC.

The chain employs TRBV28 and TRBJ1-5; 7 bases map to TRBD1. Losses at the gene ends were 8 bases for V and 2 bases for J; bases not matched to a gene: 3. CDR3 length: 13 amino acids. The germline V gene encodes CDR1 MDHEN and CDR2 SYDVKM. DNA for the CDR3: TGTGCCAGCCGTGACAGGGGCAATCAGCCCCAGCATTTT. Translated, it gives CASRDRGNQPQHF. Complete variable domain (other parts from reference TRBV28 and TRBJ1-5): DVKVTQSSRYLVKRTGEKVFLECVQDMDHENMFWYRQDPGLGLRLIYFSYDVKMKEKGDIPEGYSVSREKKERFSLILESASTNQTSMYLCASRDRGNQPQHFGDGTRLSIL.

The rearrangement links TRBV3-1 (or the pseudogene TRBV3-2) to TRBJ1-2; D is perhaps TRBD1 (6 bases). The V gene's germline CDR1 is LGHDT and CDR2 YNNKEL (reference sequence). This CDR3 has 14 amino acids. V lost 4 bases to trimming and J lost 0 bases, with 9 bases between them. The DNA for the CDR3 is TGTGCCAGCAGCCTCGGGACACCTAACTATGGCTACACCTTC. It yields the protein CASSLGTPNYGYTF.

V is TRBV6-4 and J is TRBJ2-2; D unresolved. This CDR3 spans 13 amino acids. Germline CDR1 and CDR2: MRHNA and SNTAGT. V was trimmed by 4 bases and J by 0 bases, leaving 3 bases between them. The chain's CDR3 is CASSATNTGELFF. In nucleotides, the CDR3 is TGTGCCAGCAGTGCCACGAACACCGGGGAGCTGTTTTTT.

This clone was found once. The genes are TRBV11-2 and TRBJ2-5; no firm D call. The CDR3 is 14 residues long. V was trimmed by 4 bases and J by 0 bases, leaving 9 bases between them. Germline V gene lookup returns CDR1 SGHAT and CDR2 FQNNGV. The CDR3 spells CASSSLGHQETQYF. As DNA, the CDR3 is TGTGCCAGCAGCTCCCTGGGCCACCAAGAGACCCAGTACTTC.

This clone was seen once. This chain links TRBV10-2 with TRBJ2-7; D is ambiguous. V was cut by 4 bases and J by 0 bases, with 10 bases left in between. The length of the CDR3 is 14 residues. CDR1 WSHSY and CDR2 SAAADI come from the germline V gene. The CDR3 region has the DNA TGCGCCAGCAGTGTGGTAGAGAACTCCTACGAGCAGTACTTC. It encodes CASSVVENSYEQYF.